Shown below are 24 T cell receptor beta chains from a single sample sequenced in a study of glioma-infiltrating T cells. TCR alpha and beta CDR3 regions were amplified from RNA using iRepertoire nested multiplex PCR. Via MiXCR, TCRdb re-called the multiplex PCR reads, giving one row per CDR3 protein. The sample carries around 120,000 distinct CDR3 sequences, under 25% recorded once. Sequenced input: glioma tissue, nonneoplastic brain tissue, or PBMCs (not recorded which). The receptor set was obtained from a human donor with low-grade glioma or glioblastoma, undergoing nonglioma brain surgery, or in good health (not recorded which).

The gene calls are TRBV5-1 and TRBJ2-7, with 9 bases aligning to TRBD1. The V gene's germline CDR1 is SGHRS and CDR2 YFSETQ. This CDR3 has 15 amino acids. The CDR3 region has the DNA TGCGCCAGCGGCTTAGGACAGGGGCCTTTCTACGAGCAGTACGTC. Translating gives CASGLGQGPFYEQYV.

The rearrangement joins TRBV7-3 to TRBJ2-5; 15 bases line up with TRBD2. Germline V gene lookup returns CDR1 SGHTA and CDR2 FQGTGA. With 5 bases clipped from V and 4 bases from J, the junction kept 5 bases outside the gene matches. This CDR3 region has 16 residues. In DNA, the CDR3 is TGTGCCAGCAGCCGTGGACTAGCGGGGGGGCGAGAGACCCAGTACTTC. Residues: CASSRGLAGGRETQYF.

For the CDR3, the DNA is TGTGCCAGCAGCCGCGCCCGTCGGGGAAGGTCCACAGATACGCAGTATTTT. It specifies CASSRARRGRSTDTQYF. The V gene is TRBV5-6, the J gene TRBJ2-3; perhaps TRBD2 as D (5 bases). From germline, CDR1 is SGHDT and CDR2 YYEEEE. The CDR3 is 17 residues long. Between the trimmed V and J ends, which lost 4 bases and 2 bases, there was a span of 20 bases.

The J gene is TRBJ1-4, the V gene TRBV6-1; D is perhaps TRBD1 (6 bases). This CDR3 region has 8 residues. The V end was cut by 8 bases, the J end by 14 bases, with 6 bases between. CDR1 is MNHNS and CDR2 is SASEGT in the germline V gene. CDR3 sequence reads: CASGQLFF. The CDR3 nucleotides read TGTGCCAGCGGACAGCTGTTTTTT.

Many counts were recorded for this clonotype. The chain has TRBV11-2 and TRBJ2-7; no firm D call. The V gene's germline CDR1 is SGHAT and CDR2 FQNNGV. CDR3 size: 11 residues. Trimming left V 5 bases short and J 3 bases short, with 5 bases between. DNA of the CDR3: TGTGCCAGCAGCCCCCGCTACGAGCAGTACGTC. This sequence encodes CASSPRYEQYV.

The rearrangement links TRBV7-9 to TRBJ1-5; 8 positions match TRBD1. This CDR3 is built from 15 residues. Trimming at V came to 1 base and at J to 7 bases, leaving 6 bases not matched to a gene. Germline V gene data show CDR1 as SEHNR and CDR2 as FQNEAQ (reference sequence). The CDR3 region is CASSLGTGLGQPQHF. CDR3 sequence (DNA): TGTGCCAGCAGCTTAGGGACAGGGTTGGGACAGCCCCAGCATTTT. The entire variable domain, with the rest obtained from reference TRBV7-9 and TRBJ1-5, is as follows: DTGVSQNPRHKITKRGQNVTFRCDPISEHNRLYWYRQTLGQGPEFLTYFQNEAQLEKSRLLSDRFSAERPKGSFSTLEIQRTEQGDSAMYLCASSLGTGLGQPQHFGDGTRLSIL.

This clonotype was picked up a small number of times. The chain is built from TRBV12-3 or TRBV12-4 and TRBJ1-5; no definite D call. The CDR3 runs 12 residues. Trimming cost V 7 bases and J 5 bases, with 9 bases left between them. CDR3 bases: TGTGCCAGCAAAAAACCTGATCAGCCCCAGCATTTT. Translation gives CASKKPDQPQHF.

The chain has TRBV24-1 and TRBJ2-2; maybe TRBD2 (5 bases). CDR1 and CDR2 from the germline V gene are KGHDR and SFDVKD. The CDR3 is 16 amino acids. Trimming cost V 9 bases and J 0 bases, with 16 bases left between them. The CDR3 DNA reads TGTGCCACCGGATTCGGGGTTACCTCGAACACCGGGGAGCTGTTTTTT. It translates to CATGFGVTSNTGELFF.

This clonotype has a handful of counts. The chain combines TRBV20-1 with TRBJ1-1, with 11 bases that match TRBD1. CDR1 and CDR2 from the germline V gene are DFQATT and SNEGSKA (reference sequence). The CDR3 is made up of 13 amino acids. With 6 bases clipped from V and 11 bases from J, the junction kept 11 bases outside the gene matches. CDR3 nucleotide sequence: TGCAGTGCCCGAACCGGGACAGGGGGTGAGGCTTTCTTT. Its translation: CSARTGTGGEAFF.

This clonotype was detected ten times or more. V usage is TRBV20-1 and J usage is TRBJ2-3, with D uncertain. The CDR3 consists of 15 residues. Trimming removed 6 bases from V and 2 bases from J, with 18 bases in between. Germline CDR1 DFQATT, CDR2 SNEGSKA (reference sequence). CDR3 coding DNA: TGCAGTGCCACCTCCCGGATTTATCTCACAGATACGCAGTATTTT. Its translation: CSATSRIYLTDTQYF.

In its sample, this clonotype was seen a few times. Germline is not matched at one junction end, which may reflect a read error. CDR3 sequence: CASSSQLGTEAFF. CDR3 in DNA: TGTGCTAGCAGCTCCCAATTAGGGACTGAAGCTTTCTTT. The rearrangement uses TRBV7-7 and TRBJ1-1; no clear D gene. The CDR3 is 13 residues long. The germline gives CDR1 SSHAT, CDR2 FNYEAQ (reference sequence).

In its sample, this clonotype was seen a few times. This chain uses TRBV19 with TRBJ1-3, with 9 bases aligning to TRBD1. This CDR3 is 14 amino acids long. Germline CDR1 is LNHDA and CDR2 is SQIVND (reference sequence). The V and J ends lost 7 bases and 4 bases, in that order; junction bases with no gene match: 5. In DNA, the CDR3 is TGTGCCAGTACAGACAGGGGGAAAGGAAACACCATATATTTT. Its translation: CASTDRGKGNTIYF.

There are a few counts of this clonotype. For the CDR3, the DNA is TGTGCCAGCAGCTCGCAGGGGGCCCCTGGATCACCCCTCCACTTT. It encodes CASSSQGAPGSPLHF. J is TRBJ1-6 and V is TRBV7-8, with 8 bases fitting TRBD1. The V gene end was trimmed by 4 bases and the J gene end by 10 bases; junction bases not matched to a gene: 9. Germline V gene sequence: CDR1 SGHVS, CDR2 FQNEAQ. The CDR3 runs to 15 residues.

This chain uses TRBV29-1 with TRBJ1-1, with 9 bases matching TRBD1. CDR3 length: 14 amino acids. The V gene's germline CDR1 is SQVTM and CDR2 ANQGSEA. With 7 bases clipped from V and 1 base from J, the junction kept 7 bases outside the gene matches. The CDR3 sequence is CSARTGVSNTEAFF. CDR3 bases: TGCAGCGCCCGGACAGGGGTATCGAACACTGAAGCTTTCTTT.

This clonotype was observed at least ten times. The chain uses TRBV20-1 and TRBJ1-1; no reliable D call. Germline loops: CDR1 DFQATT, CDR2 SNEGSKA (reference sequence). This CDR3 has 11 residues. V gave up 5 bases and J gave up 3 bases, with 7 bases separating them. The CDR3 loop is CSALFDTEAFF. The CDR3 bases are TGCAGTGCTCTGTTCGACACTGAAGCTTTCTTT.

This clonotype was found a few times. This sequence joins TRBV7-2 and TRBJ1-2; a possible D gene is TRBD1 (5 bases). There are 14 residues in the CDR3. V lost 1 base, J lost 2 bases, and 8 bases lay in between. Germline CDR1 SGHTA, CDR2 FQGNSA. In nucleotides, the CDR3 is TGTGCCAGCAGCTTAGGGGGGGACAACTATGGCTACACCTTC. It encodes CASSLGGDNYGYTF.

The genes are TRBV19 and TRBJ1-5; no clear D gene. This CDR3 is 14 amino acids long. V dropped 7 bases and J dropped 1 base, with 11 bases sitting between them. Germline V gene data show CDR1 as LNHDA and CDR2 as SQIVND (reference sequence). CDR3 sequence (DNA): TGTGCCAGTAACCCCCAGGCGAGCAATCAGCCCCAGCATTTT. Translation gives CASNPQASNQPQHF.

The genes are TRBV6-1 and TRBJ2-3, with 10 positions matching TRBD1. The trim removed 5 bases at V and 8 bases at J, leaving 7 bases unmatched. This CDR3 has 14 amino acids. Germline V gene sequence: CDR1 MNHNS, CDR2 SASEGT. The CDR3 spells CASSPGQGGATQYF. The DNA of the CDR3 is TGTGCCAGCAGTCCCGGACAGGGGGGAGCTACGCAGTATTTT.

A remark on this clonotype: This could be a read error, since a much larger clone is one nucleotide away. The V gene is TRBV20-1, the J gene TRBJ1-5; a possible D gene is TRBD1 (6 bases). The CDR3 runs 15 residues. With 5 bases removed from V and 0 bases from J, the gap between germline ends came to 14 bases. The V gene's germline CDR1 is DFQATT and CDR2 SNEGSKA (reference sequence). CDR3 sequence: CSARGGGVSNQPQHF. The CDR3 DNA reads TGCAGTGCTCGAGGGGGTGGGGTTAGCAATCAGCCCCAGCATTTT.

This clonotype was detected only a few times. The genes are TRBV7-2 and TRBJ2-7, with TRBD2 as a possible D gene (6 bases). Germline V gene data show CDR1 as SGHTA and CDR2 as FQGNSA. This CDR3 contains 14 residues. The V end lost 5 bases, the J end lost 3 bases, and 14 bases lay between the germline ends. This chain's CDR3 is CASSPGAGNYEQYV. The CDR3 DNA is TGTGCCAGCAGCCCCGGCGCGGGGAACTACGAGCAGTACGTC.

This clonotype occurred a few times. The CDR3 DNA is TGTGCCATCCGGTCCCTAGCGGTCTACAATGAGCAGTTCTTC. Translation: CAIRSLAVYNEQFF. This chain links TRBV2 with TRBJ2-1; 7 bases agree with TRBD2. CDR1 SNHLY and CDR2 FYNNEI come from the germline V gene. The CDR3 has 14 residues. V lost 10 bases and J lost 3; bases outside the gene matches: 9.

In its sample, this clonotype was seen a few times. The chain is built from TRBV6-1 and TRBJ2-7; 7 nucleotides line up with TRBD1. Looked up from germline, CDR1 is MNHNS and CDR2 is SASEGT. There are 14 residues in the CDR3. V shed 4 bases, J shed 7 bases, and the junction held 10 bases outside the gene matches. The chain's CDR3 is CASSALTGPREQYV. In DNA form, the CDR3 reads TGTGCCAGCAGTGCTTTGACAGGGCCTCGGGAGCAGTACGTC.

V gene TRBV7-9 combines with J gene TRBJ2-1; 14 bases fit TRBD2. V dropped 8 bases and J dropped 7; count of bases not matched to a gene: 4. CDR1 and CDR2 from the germline V gene are SEHNR and FQNEAQ (reference sequence). CDR3 length: 14 amino acids. The CDR3 region is CASLTSGGANEQFF. CDR3 in DNA: TGTGCCAGCTTGACTAGCGGGGGGGCGAATGAGCAGTTCTTC.

A note on this clonotype: Here the CDR3 omits its conserved ending phenylalanine or tryptophan, so a read error is the likely source. This chain joins TRBV24-1 and TRBJ2-3, with D uncertain. The CDR3 is made up of 15 amino acids. In germline, CDR1 is KGHDR, CDR2 SFDVKD. The germline V and J ends were trimmed by 4 bases and 2 bases, with 12 bases remaining between them. CDR3 DNA: TGTGCCACCAGTGACAACTCGAATCCCACAGATACGCAGTATTCT. The encoded protein is CATSDNSNPTDTQYS.